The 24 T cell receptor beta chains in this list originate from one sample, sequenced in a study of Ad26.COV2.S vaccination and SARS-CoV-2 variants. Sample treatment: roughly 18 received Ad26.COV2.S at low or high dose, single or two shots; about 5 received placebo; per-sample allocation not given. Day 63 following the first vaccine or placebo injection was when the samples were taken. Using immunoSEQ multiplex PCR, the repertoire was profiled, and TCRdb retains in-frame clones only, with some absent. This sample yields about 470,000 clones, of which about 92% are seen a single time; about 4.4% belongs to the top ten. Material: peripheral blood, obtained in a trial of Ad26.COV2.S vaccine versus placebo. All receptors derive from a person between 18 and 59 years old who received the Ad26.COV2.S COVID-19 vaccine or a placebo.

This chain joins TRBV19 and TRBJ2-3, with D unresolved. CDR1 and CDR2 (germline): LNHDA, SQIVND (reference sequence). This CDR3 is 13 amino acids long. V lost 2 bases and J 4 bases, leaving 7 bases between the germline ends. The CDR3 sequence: CASSIYVADTQYF. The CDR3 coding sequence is TGTGCCAGTAGTATATATGTCGCAGATACGCAGTATTTT. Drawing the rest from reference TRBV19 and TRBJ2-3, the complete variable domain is DGGITQSPKYLFRKEGQNVTLSCEQNLNHDAMYWYRQDPGQGLRLIYYSQIVNDFQKGDIAEGYSVSREKKESFPLTVTSAQKNPTAFYLCASSIYVADTQYFGPGTRLTVL.

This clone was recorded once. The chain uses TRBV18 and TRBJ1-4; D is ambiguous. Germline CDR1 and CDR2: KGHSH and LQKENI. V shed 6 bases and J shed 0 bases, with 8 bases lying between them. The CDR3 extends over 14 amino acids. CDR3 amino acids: CASSAEATNEKLFF. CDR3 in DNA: TGTGCCAGCTCCGCAGAGGCAACTAATGAAAAACTGTTTTTT.

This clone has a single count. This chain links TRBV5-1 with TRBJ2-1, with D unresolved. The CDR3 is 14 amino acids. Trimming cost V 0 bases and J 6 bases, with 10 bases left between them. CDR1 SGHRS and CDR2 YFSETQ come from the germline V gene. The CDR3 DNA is TGCGCCAGCAGCTTGGATAGGGTGGTCAATGAGCAGTTCTTC. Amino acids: CASSLDRVVNEQFF.

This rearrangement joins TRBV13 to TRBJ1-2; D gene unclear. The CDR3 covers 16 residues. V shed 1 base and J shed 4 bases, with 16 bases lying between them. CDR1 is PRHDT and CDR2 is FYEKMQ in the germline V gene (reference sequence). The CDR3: CASSLVSQDPRYGYTF. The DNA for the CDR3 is TGTGCCAGCAGCTTAGTTTCGCAGGACCCGCGCTATGGCTACACCTTC.

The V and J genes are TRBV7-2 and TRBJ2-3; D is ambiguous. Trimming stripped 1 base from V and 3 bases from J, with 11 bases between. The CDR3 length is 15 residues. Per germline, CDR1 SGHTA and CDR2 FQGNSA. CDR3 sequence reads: CASSLDSRVTDTQYF. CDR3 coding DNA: TGTGCCAGCAGCTTAGACTCGCGCGTGACAGATACGCAGTATTTT.

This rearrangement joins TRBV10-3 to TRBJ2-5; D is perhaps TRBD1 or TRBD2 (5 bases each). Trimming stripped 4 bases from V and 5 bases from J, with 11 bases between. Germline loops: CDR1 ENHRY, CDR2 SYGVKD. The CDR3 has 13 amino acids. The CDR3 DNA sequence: TGTGCCATCAGTGGAGGGGACGGGGAGACCCAGTACTTC. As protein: CAISGGDGETQYF.

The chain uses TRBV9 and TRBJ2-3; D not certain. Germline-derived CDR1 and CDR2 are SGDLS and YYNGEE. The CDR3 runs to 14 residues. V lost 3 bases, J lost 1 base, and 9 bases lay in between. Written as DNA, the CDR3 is TGTGCCAGCAGCGCTACTTCAGGCACAGATACGCAGTATTTT. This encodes CASSATSGTDTQYF. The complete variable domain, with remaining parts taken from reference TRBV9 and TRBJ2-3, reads DSGVTQTPKHLITATGQRVTLRCSPRSGDLSVYWYQQSLDQGLQFLIQYYNGEERAKGNILERFSAQQFPDLHSELNLSSLELGDSALYFCASSATSGTDTQYFGPGTRLTVL.

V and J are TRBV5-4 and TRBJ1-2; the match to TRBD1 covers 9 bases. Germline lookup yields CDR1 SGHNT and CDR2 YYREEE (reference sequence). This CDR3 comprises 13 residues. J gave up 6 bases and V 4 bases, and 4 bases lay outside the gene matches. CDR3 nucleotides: TGTGCCAGCAGCACGGACAGGGGCGATGGCTACACCTTC. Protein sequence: CASSTDRGDGYTF.

The CDR3 sequence: CASSSLGSPLHF. CDR3 bases: TGTGCCAGCAGTTCCCTGGGTTCACCCCTCCACTTT. The chain recombines TRBV27 with TRBJ1-6, with no clear D. The CDR3 loop spans 12 amino acids. V lost 4 bases and J 9 bases, leaving 7 bases between the germline ends. The germline CDR1 and CDR2 sequences are MNHEY and SMNVEV (reference sequence).

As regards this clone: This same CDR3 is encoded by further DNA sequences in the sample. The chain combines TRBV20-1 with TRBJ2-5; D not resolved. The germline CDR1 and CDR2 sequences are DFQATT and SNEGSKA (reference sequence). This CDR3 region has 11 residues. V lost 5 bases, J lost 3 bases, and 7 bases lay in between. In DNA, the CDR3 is TGCAGTGCTTCTAGGAAAGAGACCCAGTACTTC. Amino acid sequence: CSASRKETQYF.

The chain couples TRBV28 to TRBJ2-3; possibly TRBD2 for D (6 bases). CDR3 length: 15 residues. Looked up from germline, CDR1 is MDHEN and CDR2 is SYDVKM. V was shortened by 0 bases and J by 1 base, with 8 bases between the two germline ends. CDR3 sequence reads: CASSLWASGTDTQYF. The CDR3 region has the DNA TGTGCCAGCAGTTTATGGGCTAGCGGCACAGATACGCAGTATTTT. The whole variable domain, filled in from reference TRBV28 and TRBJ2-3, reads DVKVTQSSRYLVKRTGEKVFLECVQDMDHENMFWYRQDPGLGLRLIYFSYDVKMKEKGDIPEGYSVSREKKERFSLILESASTNQTSMYLCASSLWASGTDTQYFGPGTRLTVL.

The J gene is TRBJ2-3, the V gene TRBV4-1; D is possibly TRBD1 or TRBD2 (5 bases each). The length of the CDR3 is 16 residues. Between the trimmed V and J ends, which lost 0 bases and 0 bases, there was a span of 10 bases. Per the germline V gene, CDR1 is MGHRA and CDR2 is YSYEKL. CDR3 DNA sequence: TGCGCCAGCAGCCAAGAGGGACCGCCAAGCACAGATACGCAGTATTTT. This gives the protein CASSQEGPPSTDTQYF.

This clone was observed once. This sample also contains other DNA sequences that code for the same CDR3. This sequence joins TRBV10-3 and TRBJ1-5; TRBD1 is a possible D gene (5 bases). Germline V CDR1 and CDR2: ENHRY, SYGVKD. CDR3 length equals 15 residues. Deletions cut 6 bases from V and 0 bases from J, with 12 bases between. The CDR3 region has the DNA TGTGCCATCAGACCAACAGGAAATAGCAATCAGCCCCAGCATTTT. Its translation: CAIRPTGNSNQPQHF.

CDR3 loop: CASSQPWGGGETQYF. As DNA, the CDR3 is TGTGCCAGCAGCCAACCATGGGGGGGTGGAGAGACCCAGTACTTC. The chain combines TRBV3-1 (or the pseudogene TRBV3-2) with TRBJ2-5; 7 nucleotides line up with TRBD2. CDR3 size: 15 residues. J lost 4 bases, V lost 2 bases, and 7 bases had no gene match. CDR1 and CDR2 from the germline V gene are LGHDT and YNNKEL (reference sequence).

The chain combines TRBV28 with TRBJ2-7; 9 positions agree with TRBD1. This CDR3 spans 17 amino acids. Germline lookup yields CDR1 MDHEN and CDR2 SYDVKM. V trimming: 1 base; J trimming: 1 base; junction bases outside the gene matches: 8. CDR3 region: CASSLYGQGYLSYEQYF. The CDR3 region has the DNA TGTGCCAGCAGTTTATATGGACAGGGGTATTTATCCTACGAGCAGTACTTC.

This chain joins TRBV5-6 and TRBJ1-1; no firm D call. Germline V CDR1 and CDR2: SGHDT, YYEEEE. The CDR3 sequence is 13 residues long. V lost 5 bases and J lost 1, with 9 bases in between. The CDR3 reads CASRPGQNTEAFF. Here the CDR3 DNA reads TGTGCCAGCAGACCGGGCCAGAACACTGAAGCTTTCTTT.

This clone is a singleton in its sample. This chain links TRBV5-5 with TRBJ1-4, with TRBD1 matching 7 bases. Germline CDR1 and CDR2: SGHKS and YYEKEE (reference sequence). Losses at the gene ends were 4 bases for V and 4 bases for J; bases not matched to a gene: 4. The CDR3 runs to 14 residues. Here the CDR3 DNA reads TGTGCCAGCAGCAGACAGGGATTTAATGAAAAACTGTTTTTT. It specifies CASSRQGFNEKLFF.

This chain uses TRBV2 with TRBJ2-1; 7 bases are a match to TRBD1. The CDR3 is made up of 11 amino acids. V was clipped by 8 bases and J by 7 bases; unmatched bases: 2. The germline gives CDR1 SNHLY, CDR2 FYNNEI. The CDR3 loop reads CASPRGNEQFF. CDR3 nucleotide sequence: TGTGCCAGCCCCAGGGGGAATGAGCAGTTCTTC.

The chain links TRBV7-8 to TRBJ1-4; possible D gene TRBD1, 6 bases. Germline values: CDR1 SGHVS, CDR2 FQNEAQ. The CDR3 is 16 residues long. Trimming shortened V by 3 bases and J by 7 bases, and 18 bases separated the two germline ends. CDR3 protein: CASSFLTGPLSEKLFF. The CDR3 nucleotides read TGTGCCAGCAGCTTCCTTACAGGGCCTCTGAGTGAAAAACTGTTTTTT.

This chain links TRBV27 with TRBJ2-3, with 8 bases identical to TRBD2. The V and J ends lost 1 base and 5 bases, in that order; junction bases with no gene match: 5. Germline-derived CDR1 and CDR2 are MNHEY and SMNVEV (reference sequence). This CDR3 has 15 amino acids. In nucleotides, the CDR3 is TGTGCCAGCAGTTTATATGGGCTAGCGGGAGATACGCAGTATTTT. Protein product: CASSLYGLAGDTQYF.

Here the CDR3 DNA reads TGTGCCAGCGGACTAGCGGGAGCTCGAGAGCAGTTCTTC. Translated, it gives CASGLAGAREQFF. This chain joins TRBV21-1 and TRBJ2-1; the table gives TRBD2 as D, unverified against the DNA. TRBV21-1 is reported as a pseudogene. CDR3 length: 13 amino acids.

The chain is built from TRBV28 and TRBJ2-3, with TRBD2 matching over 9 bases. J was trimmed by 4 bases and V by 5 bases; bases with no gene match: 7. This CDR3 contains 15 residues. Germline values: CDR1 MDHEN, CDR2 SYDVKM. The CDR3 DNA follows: TGTGCCAGCAGTACCTATAGCGGGAGTGCAGATACGCAGTATTTT. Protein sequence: CASSTYSGSADTQYF.

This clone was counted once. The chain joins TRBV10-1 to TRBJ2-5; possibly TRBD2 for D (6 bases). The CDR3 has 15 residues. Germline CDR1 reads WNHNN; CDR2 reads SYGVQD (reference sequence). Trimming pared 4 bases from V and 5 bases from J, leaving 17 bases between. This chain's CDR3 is CASSAPGALDETQYF. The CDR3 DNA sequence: TGCGCCAGCAGTGCACCGGGAGCCCTGGATGAGACCCAGTACTTC.

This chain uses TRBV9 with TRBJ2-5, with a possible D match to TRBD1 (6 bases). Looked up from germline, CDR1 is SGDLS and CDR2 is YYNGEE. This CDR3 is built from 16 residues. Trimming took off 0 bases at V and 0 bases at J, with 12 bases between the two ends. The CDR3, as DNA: TGTGCCAGCAGCGTAGAGGCAGGGGTGTACCAAGAGACCCAGTACTTC. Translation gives CASSVEAGVYQETQYF.